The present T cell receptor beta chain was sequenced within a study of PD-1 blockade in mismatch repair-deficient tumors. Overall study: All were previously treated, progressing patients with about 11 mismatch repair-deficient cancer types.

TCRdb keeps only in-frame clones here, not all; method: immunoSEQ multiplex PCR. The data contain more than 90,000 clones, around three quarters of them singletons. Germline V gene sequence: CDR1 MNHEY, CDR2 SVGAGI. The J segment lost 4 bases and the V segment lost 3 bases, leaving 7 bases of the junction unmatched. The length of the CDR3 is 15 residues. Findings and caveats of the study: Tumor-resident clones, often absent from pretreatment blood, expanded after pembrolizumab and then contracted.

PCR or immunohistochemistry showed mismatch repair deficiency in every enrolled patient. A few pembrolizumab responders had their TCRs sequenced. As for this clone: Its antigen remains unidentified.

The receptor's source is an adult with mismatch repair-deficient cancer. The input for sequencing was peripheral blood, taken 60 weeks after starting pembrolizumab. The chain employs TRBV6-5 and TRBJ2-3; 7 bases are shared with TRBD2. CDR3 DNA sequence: TGTGCCAGCAGTTATGGGGCGGGAGTGGCAGATACGCAGTATTTT. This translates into CASSYGAGVADTQYF.